This paragraph reports one T cell receptor beta chain. The sample has other DNA sequences that encode this CDR3 too. This specimen belongs to a study of blood T cell repertoires in COVID-19. At the level of the study: The United States, Italy and Spain provided the acute and convalescent COVID-19 samples.

Original handling: Cell counts per sample came from amplifying reference gene primers. Method: immunoSEQ multiplex PCR; TCRdb's copy keeps in-frame clones and lacks some. V, J and clone size were drawn from that table, and D and trimming were deduced from the DNA. The sample carries 76,000 or so clones, approximately 80% recorded once. Germline-derived CDR1 and CDR2 are GTSNPN and SVGIG (reference sequence). Trimming took off 0 bases at V and 3 bases at J, with 9 bases between the two ends. CDR3 length equals 14 residues. Sequencing input: peripheral blood. The V call is TRBV30, the J call TRBJ1-3; unclear D gene. This receptor was obtained from a man in his fifties or sixties with acute or convalescent COVID-19. The CDR3 here is CAWSVTGLGNTIYF. In DNA, the CDR3 is TGTGCCTGGAGTGTTACGGGTCTTGGAAACACCATATATTTT.